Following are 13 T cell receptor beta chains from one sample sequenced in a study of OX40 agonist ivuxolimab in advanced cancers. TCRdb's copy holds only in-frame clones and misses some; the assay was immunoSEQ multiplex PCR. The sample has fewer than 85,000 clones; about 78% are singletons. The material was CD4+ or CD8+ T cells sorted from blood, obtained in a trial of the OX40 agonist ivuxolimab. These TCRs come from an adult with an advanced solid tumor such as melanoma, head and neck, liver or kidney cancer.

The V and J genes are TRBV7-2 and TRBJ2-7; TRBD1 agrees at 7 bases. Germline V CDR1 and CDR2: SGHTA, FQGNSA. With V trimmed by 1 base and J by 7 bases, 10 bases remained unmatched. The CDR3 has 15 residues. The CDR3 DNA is TGTGCCAGCAGCTTAGGTTATGAGGGGGCGCGGGAGCAGTACTTC. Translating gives CASSLGYEGAREQYF.

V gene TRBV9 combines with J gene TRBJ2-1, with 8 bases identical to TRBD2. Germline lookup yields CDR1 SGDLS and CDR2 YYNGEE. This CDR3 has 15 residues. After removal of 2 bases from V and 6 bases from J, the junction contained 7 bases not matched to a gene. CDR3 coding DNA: TGTGCCAGCAGCGTGGCGGGGGGCGACCCCAATGAGCAGTTCTTC. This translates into CASSVAGGDPNEQFF.

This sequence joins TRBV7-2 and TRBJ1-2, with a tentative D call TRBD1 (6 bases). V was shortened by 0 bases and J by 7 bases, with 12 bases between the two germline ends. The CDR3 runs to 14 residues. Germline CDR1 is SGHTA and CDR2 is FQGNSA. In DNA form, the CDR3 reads TGTGCCAGCAGCTTAGCTTTGGGGGCTGGTGGCTACACCTTC. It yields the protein CASSLALGAGGYTF.

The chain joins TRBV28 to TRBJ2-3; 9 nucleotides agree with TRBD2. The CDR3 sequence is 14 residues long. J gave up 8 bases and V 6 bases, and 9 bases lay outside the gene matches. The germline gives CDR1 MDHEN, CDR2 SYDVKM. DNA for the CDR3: TGTGCCAGCAGCTACCTAGCGGGACTAGGTACGCAGTATTTT. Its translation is CASSYLAGLGTQYF. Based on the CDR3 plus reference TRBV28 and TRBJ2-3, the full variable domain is DVKVTQSSRYLVKRTGEKVFLECVQDMDHENMFWYRQDPGLGLRLIYFSYDVKMKEKGDIPEGYSVSREKKERFSLILESASTNQTSMYLCASSYLAGLGTQYFGPGTRLTVL.

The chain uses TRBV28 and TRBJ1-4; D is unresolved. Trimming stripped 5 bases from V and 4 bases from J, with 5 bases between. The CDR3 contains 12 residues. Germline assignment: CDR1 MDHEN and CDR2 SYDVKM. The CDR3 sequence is CASSAGNEKLFF. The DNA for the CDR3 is TGTGCCAGCAGTGCTGGTAATGAAAAACTGTTTTTT.

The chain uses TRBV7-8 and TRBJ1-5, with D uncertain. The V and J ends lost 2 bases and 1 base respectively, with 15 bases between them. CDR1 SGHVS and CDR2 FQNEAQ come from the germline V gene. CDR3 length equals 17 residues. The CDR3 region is CASSLSRMGGSNQPQHF. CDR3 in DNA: TGTGCCAGCAGCTTAAGTCGTATGGGAGGGAGCAATCAGCCCCAGCATTTT.

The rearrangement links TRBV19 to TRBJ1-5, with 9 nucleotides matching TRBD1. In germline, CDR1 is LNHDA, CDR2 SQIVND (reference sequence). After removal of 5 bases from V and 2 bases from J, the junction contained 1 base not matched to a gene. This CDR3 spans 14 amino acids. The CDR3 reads CASSGDRGNQPQHF. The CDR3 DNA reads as TGTGCCAGTAGTGGGGACAGGGGCAATCAGCCCCAGCATTTT. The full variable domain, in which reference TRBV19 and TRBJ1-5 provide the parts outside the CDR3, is DGGITQSPKYLFRKEGQNVTLSCEQNLNHDAMYWYRQDPGQGLRLIYYSQIVNDFQKGDIAEGYSVSREKKESFPLTVTSAQKNPTAFYLCASSGDRGNQPQHFGDGTRLSIL.

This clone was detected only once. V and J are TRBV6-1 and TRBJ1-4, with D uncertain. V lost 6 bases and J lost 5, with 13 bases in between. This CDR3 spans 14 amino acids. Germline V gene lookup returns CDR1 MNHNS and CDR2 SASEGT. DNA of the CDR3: TGTGCCAGCAGGAACGCGGCAGACAATGAAAAACTGTTTTTT. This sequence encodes CASRNAADNEKLFF.

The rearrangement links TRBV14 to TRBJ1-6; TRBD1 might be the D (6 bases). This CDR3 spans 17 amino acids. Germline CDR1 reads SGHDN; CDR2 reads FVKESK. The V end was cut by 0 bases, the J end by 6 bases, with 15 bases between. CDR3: CASSQDFQTGPNSPLHF. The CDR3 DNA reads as TGTGCCAGCAGCCAAGATTTCCAGACAGGCCCTAATTCACCCCTCCACTTT.

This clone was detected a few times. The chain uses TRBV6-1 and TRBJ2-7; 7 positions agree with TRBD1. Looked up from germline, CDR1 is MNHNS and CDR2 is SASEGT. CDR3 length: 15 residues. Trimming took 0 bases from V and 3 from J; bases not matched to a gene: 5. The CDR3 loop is CASSEAGTDFYEQYF. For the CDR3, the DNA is TGTGCCAGCAGTGAAGCGGGGACAGACTTCTACGAGCAGTACTTC.

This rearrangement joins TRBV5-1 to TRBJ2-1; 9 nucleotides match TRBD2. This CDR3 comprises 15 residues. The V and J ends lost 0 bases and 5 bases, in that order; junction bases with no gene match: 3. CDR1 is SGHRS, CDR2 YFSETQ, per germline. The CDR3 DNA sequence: TGCGCCAGCAGCTTGGATAGCGGGGGACACAATGAGCAGTTCTTC. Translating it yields CASSLDSGGHNEQFF.

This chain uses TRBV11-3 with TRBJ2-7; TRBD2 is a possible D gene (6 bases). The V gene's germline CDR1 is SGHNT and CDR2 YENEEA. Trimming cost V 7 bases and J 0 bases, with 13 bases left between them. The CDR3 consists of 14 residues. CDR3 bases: TGTGCCAGCACCCTCGGGCGGGGCTCCTACGAGCAGTACTTC. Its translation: CASTLGRGSYEQYF.

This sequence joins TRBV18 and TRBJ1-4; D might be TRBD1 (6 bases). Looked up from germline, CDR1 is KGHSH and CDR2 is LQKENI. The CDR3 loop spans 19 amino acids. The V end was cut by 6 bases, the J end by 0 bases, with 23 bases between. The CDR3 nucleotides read TGTGCCAGCTCTCAATGGAGGGGGGCGGCGGTCGCAACTAATGAAAAACTGTTTTTT. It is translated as CASSQWRGAAVATNEKLFF. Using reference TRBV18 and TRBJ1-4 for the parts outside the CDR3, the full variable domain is NAGVMQNPRHLVRRRGQEARLRCSPMKGHSHVYWYRQLPEEGLKFMVYLQKENIIDESGMPKERFSAEFPKEGPSILRIQQVVRGDSAAYFCASSQWRGAAVATNEKLFFGSGTQLSVL.